What follows are 10 T cell receptor beta chains derived from one specimen sequenced in a study of cytomegalovirus exposure and HLA in healthy donors (dated by TCRdb to about 2017). Library method: the immunoSEQ multiplex PCR assay. For the multiplex PCR, a mixture combining 60 forward primers for TCR Vbeta segments and 13 reverse primers for TCR Jbeta segments was used. TCRdb took this table from immuneACCESS and kept in-frame rearrangements with V and J called. Such tables lack part of the clones; where checked against another copy, unresolved V genes explain under half of the gap, and the rest is unexplained. A total of about 200,000 clones appear in this sample, about 78% of them only once. Less than 4.5% of the sample lies in the top ten. The sample was PBMCs. These receptors came from a male donor in good health and CMV-seronegative.

V gene TRBV9 combines with J gene TRBJ2-3, with 10 bases aligning to TRBD2. Unmatched junction bases numbered 6, after V lost 1 base and J lost 4 bases. This CDR3 spans 16 amino acids. Germline CDR1 SGDLS, CDR2 YYNGEE. The DNA for the CDR3 is TGTGCCAGCAGCGTACAAGCGGGAGGGGGGGCAGATACGCAGTATTTT. Its protein product is CASSVQAGGGADTQYF.

The chain employs TRBV7-2 and TRBJ1-2; no clear D gene. Germline CDR1 SGHTA, CDR2 FQGNSA. The CDR3 totals 16 residues. Trimming stripped 1 base from V and 8 bases from J, with 20 bases between. CDR3 in amino acids: CASSLGQITAMAGYTF. The CDR3 region has the DNA TGTGCCAGCAGCTTAGGGCAGATTACCGCCATGGCCGGCTACACCTTC.

Here the CDR3 DNA reads TGTGCCAGCAGCTTAGCGCCTAGCAGGATGAGCTCCTACGAGCAGTACTTC. This codes for CASSLAPSRMSSYEQYF. The V call is TRBV7-8, the J call TRBJ2-7, with D possibly being TRBD2 (5 bases). Trimming removed 0 bases at V and 0 bases at J, with 15 bases between. The CDR3 is 17 amino acids. The germline gives CDR1 SGHVS, CDR2 FQNEAQ.

The rearrangement joins TRBV1 to TRBJ2-7; the DNA was not compared with TRBD2, the D call given in the table. TRBV1 has pseudogene status. This CDR3 has 13 residues. The chain's CDR3 is CTSSDYSSYEQYF. The CDR3, as DNA: TGCACCAGCAGCGACTATAGCTCCTACGAGCAGTACTTC.

This clone was detected only once. One end of the junction is discordant with germline, which a read error may explain. The rearrangement uses TRBV15 and TRBJ2-7; no firm D call. The germline gives CDR1 LNHNV, CDR2 YYDKDF (reference sequence). The CDR3 has 13 amino acids. The CDR3 bases are TGTGCCATCAGCAACAGCCAGATCTACGAGCAGTACTTC. It translates to CAISNSQIYEQYF.

The chain carries TRBV18 and TRBJ2-2; D unresolved. Trimming cost V 3 bases and J 5 bases, with 7 bases left between them. Germline V gives CDR1 KGHSH, CDR2 LQKENI. The CDR3 has 13 residues. For the CDR3, the DNA is TGTGCCAGCTCACCGAAACAGACCGGGGAGCTGTTTTTT. Translation: CASSPKQTGELFF.

The chain employs TRBV29-1 and TRBJ2-5, with D perhaps matching TRBD2 (5 bases). The DNA end favors TRBJ2-7, so the J call may be wrong. Per germline, CDR1 SQVTM and CDR2 ANQGSEA. The CDR3 consists of 14 residues. The CDR3 coding sequence is TGCAGCGTTGCGGACTCACAAGCCCCTTACGAGCAGTACTTC. The encoded protein is CSVADSQAPYEQYF.

The chain uses TRBV25-1 and TRBJ1-1; D gene unclear. The germline V gene has CDR1 MGHDK and CDR2 SYGVNS. This CDR3 has 11 amino acids. The germline V and J ends were trimmed by 1 base and 7 bases, with 4 bases remaining between them. CDR3 in amino acids: CASSEFGEAFF. In DNA form, the CDR3 reads TGTGCCAGCAGTGAATTCGGTGAAGCTTTCTTT.

V gene TRBV2 combines with J gene TRBJ2-1; D may be TRBD1 (6 bases). Germline V gene lookup returns CDR1 SNHLY and CDR2 FYNNEI. The CDR3 totals 13 residues. The germline V and J ends were trimmed by 8 bases and 10 bases, with 18 bases remaining between them. The CDR3 protein is CASGGPDTNEQFF. The DNA of the CDR3 is TGTGCCAGCGGGGGCCCCGACACCAACGAGCAGTTCTTC.

The CDR3 here is CASSIHSEAFF. In DNA form, the CDR3 reads TGTGCCAGTAGTATACACTCTGAAGCTTTCTTT. The chain has TRBV19 and TRBJ1-1, with D uncertain. CDR3 length equals 11 residues. Germline CDR1 LNHDA, CDR2 SQIVND (reference sequence). V was shortened by 2 bases and J by 6 bases, with 4 bases between the two germline ends.